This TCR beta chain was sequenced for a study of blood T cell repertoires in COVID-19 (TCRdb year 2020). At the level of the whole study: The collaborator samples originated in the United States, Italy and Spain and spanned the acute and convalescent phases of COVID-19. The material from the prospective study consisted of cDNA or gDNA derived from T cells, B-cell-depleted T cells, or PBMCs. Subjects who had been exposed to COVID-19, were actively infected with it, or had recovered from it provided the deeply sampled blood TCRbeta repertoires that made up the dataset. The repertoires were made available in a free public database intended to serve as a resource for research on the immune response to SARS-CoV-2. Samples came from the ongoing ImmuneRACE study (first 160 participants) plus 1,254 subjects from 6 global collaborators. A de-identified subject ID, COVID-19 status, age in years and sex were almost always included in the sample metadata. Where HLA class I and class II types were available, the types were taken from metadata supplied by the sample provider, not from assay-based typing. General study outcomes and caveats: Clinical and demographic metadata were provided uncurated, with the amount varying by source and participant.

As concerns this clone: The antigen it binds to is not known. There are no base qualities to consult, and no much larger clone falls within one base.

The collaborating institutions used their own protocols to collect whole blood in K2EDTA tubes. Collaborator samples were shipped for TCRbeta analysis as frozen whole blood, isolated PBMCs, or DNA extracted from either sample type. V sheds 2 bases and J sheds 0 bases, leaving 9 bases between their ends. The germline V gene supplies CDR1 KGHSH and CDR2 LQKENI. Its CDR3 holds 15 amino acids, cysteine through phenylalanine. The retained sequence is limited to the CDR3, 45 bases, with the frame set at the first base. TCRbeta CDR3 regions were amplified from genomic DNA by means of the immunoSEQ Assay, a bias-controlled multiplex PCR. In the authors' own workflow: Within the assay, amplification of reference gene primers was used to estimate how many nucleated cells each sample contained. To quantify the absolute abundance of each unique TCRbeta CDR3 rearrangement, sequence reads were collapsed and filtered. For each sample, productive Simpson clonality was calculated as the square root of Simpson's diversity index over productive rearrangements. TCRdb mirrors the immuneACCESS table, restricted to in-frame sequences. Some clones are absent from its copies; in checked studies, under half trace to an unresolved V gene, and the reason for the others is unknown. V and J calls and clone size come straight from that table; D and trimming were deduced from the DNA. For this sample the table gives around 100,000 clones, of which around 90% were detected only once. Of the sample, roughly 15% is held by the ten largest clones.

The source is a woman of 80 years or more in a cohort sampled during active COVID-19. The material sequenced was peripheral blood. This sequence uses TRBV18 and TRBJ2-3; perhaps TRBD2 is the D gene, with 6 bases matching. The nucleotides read TGTGCCAGCTCACCATCAGGGACTAGCACAGATACGCAGTATTTT. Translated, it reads CASSPSGTSTDTQYF.